This record looks at one T cell receptor beta chain sequence and its context. Its antigen is currently not known. No much larger clonotype is one base removed from it; base qualities were not supplied. The source of the sample is a study of T cell changes during pregnancy in multiple sclerosis (dated by TCRdb to the late 2010s). Study-level background: In women with multiple sclerosis, the researchers looked at how the T cell repertoire shifted as pregnancy progressed.

V is pared back by 4 bases and J by 0 bases, with 4 bases lying between the germline termini. The germline V gene encodes CDR1 SGHNT and CDR2 YENEEA. Inclusive of the bounding cysteine and phenylalanine, the CDR3 is 12 residues long. Only the CDR3 DNA stays, 36 bases, in frame from base 1. Receptors were amplified or captured by the immunoSEQ multiplex PCR assay. The table comes from immuneACCESS by way of TCRdb, which keeps in-frame sequences with V and J called. Part of the clones is missing from these tables; in studies checked, under half for an unresolved V gene and the rest for unknown reasons. The sample data list some 33,000 clones, and 91% of these were observed just once. Of the sample, approximately 4% is held by the ten largest clones.

The sequencing here drew on CD8+ T cells from peripheral blood mononuclear cells, taken in the second trimester of pregnancy. The sequence was obtained from a female donor in good health, enrolled as a control in a pregnancy study. The chain is assembled from TRBV11-3 and TRBJ2-7, with an unclear D gene assignment. The sequenced DNA is TGTGCCAGCAGCTCGAGCTCCTACGAGCAGTACTTC. Its protein product is CASSSSSYEQYF.